These T cell receptor beta chains were read from a single sample in a study of cytotoxic CD8 clonotypes in ibrutinib-treated CLL. Data came from immunoSEQ multiplex PCR; TCRdb stores just in-frame clones and leaves some out. The top ten clones hold roughly 4.8% of a sample with approximately 84,000 clones, about 85% of them seen once. Here the sequenced sample was PBMCs, taken after 12 months of ibrutinib treatment. These receptors came from a human donor with chronic lymphocytic leukemia. CDR3s include the opening cysteine and the closing phenylalanine or tryptophan. D genes are given only for firm matches. Rows give clone size only sometimes, using once, few, many, or a class for an expanded clone.

>-|TRBV12-2|TRBJ1-4|-
CASRSHPDRVREKLFF
TGTGCAAGTCGCTCACACCCGGACAGGGTGCGGGAAAAACTGTTTTTT
>-|TRBV6-5|TRBJ1-3|few
CASSYGAGNTIYF
TGTGCCAGCAGTTACGGGGCTGGAAACACCATATATTTT
>TRBD2|TRBV5-4|TRBJ2-5|-
CASRDGLAGAETQYF
TGTGCCAGCAGGGACGGACTAGCGGGAGCAGAGACCCAGTACTTC
>TRBD1|TRBV28|TRBJ2-7|-
CASSTGTATYEQYF
TGTGCCAGCAGTACCGGGACAGCAACCTACGAGCAGTACTTC
>TRBD2|TRBV5-6|TRBJ2-7|once
CASSLESGPLRDYYEQYF
TGTGCCAGCAGCTTGGAATCCGGGCCTTTGAGGGACTACTACGAGCAGTACTTC
>-|TRBV18|TRBJ1-1|-
CASSPALNTEAFF
TGTGCCAGCTCACCGGCCTTGAACACTGAAGCTTTCTTT
>TRBD2|TRBV28|TRBJ2-2|-
CASSLWELAGGPGELFF
TGTGCCAGCAGTTTATGGGAACTAGCGGGAGGGCCCGGGGAGCTGTTTTTT
>TRBD2|TRBV6-5|TRBJ2-1|-
CASSPLADAYNEQFF
TGTGCCAGCAGCCCACTAGCGGACGCCTACAATGAGCAGTTCTTC
>-|TRBV5-1|TRBJ1-5|-
CASSLGAPRETNQPQHF
TGCGCCAGCAGCTTGGGGGCACCCAGGGAGACCAATCAGCCCCAGCATTTT
>-|TRBV28|TRBJ1-5|once
CASSLWGEGYSNQPQHF
TGTGCCAGCAGTTTATGGGGGGAAGGGTACAGCAATCAGCCCCAGCATTTT
>-|TRBV6-5|TRBJ2-3|few
CASRSGAGDTQYF
TGTGCCAGCAGGTCAGGTGCCGGAGATACGCAGTATTTT
>-|TRBV6-4|TRBJ1-6|-
CASSDTGFGNSPLHF
TGTGCCAGCAGTGATACGGGGTTCGGCAATTCACCCCTCCACTTT
>-|TRBV7-2|TRBJ1-5|-
CASSLGGEQPQHF
TGTGCCAGCAGCTTAGGTGGGGAACAGCCCCAGCATTTT
>-|TRBV19|TRBJ1-1|few
CASSIWAGTEAFF
TGTGCCAGTAGTATCTGGGCTGGGACTGAAGCTTTCTTT
>-|TRBV2|TRBJ1-6|-
CASIGEAGSPLHF
TGTGCCAGCATTGGAGAGGCCGGCTCACCCCTCCACTTT
>-|TRBV6-6|TRBJ2-2|-
CASSSVGTDTGELFF
TGTGCCAGCAGTTCCGTCGGGACCGACACCGGGGAGCTGTTTTTT
>-|TRBV7-9|TRBJ2-1|-
CASSRERGEQFF
TGTGCCAGCAGCCGAGAGCGCGGTGAGCAGTTCTTC
>TRBD2|TRBV5-1|TRBJ2-2|-
CASSARENGELFF
TGCGCCAGCAGCGCGCGGGAGAACGGGGAGCTGTTTTTT